A selection of T cell receptor beta chains follows, all from one sample in a study of blood T cell repertoires in COVID-19. Using immunoSEQ multiplex PCR, the repertoire was profiled, and TCRdb retains in-frame clones only, with some absent. The table records some 80,000 clones, 80% to 90% of them present only once. Sequenced sample: peripheral blood. Receptor source: a human donor in a cohort sampled during active COVID-19. Each CDR3 is given with its conserved first and last residue. D genes are given only for firm matches.

>TRBD2|TRBJ2-1|TRBV2
CAIRTSGKLPSYNEQFF
>NA|TRBJ2-7|TRBV7-8
CASSLRTPGPYEQYF
>TRBD2|TRBJ2-5|TRBV10-3
CAIGREETQYF
>NA|TRBJ1-5|TRBV24-1
CATSDGTGWGNQPQHF
>NA|TRBJ1-2|TRBV3-1/TRBV3-2
CASSQHRDYGYTF
>NA|TRBJ1-4|TRBV18
CASSPLASNEKLFF
>NA|TRBJ2-3|TRBV11-3
CASSLETGASTDTQYF
>NA|TRBJ1-5|TRBV2
CASTGGISNQPQHF
>TRBD1|TRBJ1-1|TRBV19
CASSISLDRANTEAFF
>NA|TRBJ1-1|TRBV18
CASSPQGAEAFF
>TRBD2|TRBJ2-7|TRBV2
CASSELRGEPLEQYF
>NA|TRBJ2-1|TRBV6-1
CASSEINEQFF
>NA|TRBJ2-2|TRBV6-5
CASSYSRRSGTGELFF
>NA|TRBJ1-4|TRBV7-9
CASSRAGGENEKLFF
>TRBD2|TRBJ2-1|TRBV6-1
CASSEGTSGINEQFF
>NA|TRBJ1-2|TRBV5-1
CASSLDVTGIHGYTF
>TRBD1|TRBJ1-5|TRBV6-5
CASRMTGGRNQPQHF
>TRBD2|TRBJ2-3|TRBV20-1
CSASVRLAGPRTQYF
>TRBD2|TRBJ2-1|TRBV11-3
CASSLDSRGGSEQFF
>TRBD1|TRBJ2-1|TRBV4-3
CASSRTGANEQFF